This T cell receptor (beta chain) was identified during a study of CD8 T cells in Susac syndrome (dated by TCRdb to about 2019). A note on the overall study: Among the Susac syndrome patients who were sequenced, clinically active disease was present in about six and clinical remission was observed in under ten. Susac syndrome patients were therapy-naive, on corticosteroids (some also receiving IVIg), or on IVIg alone at blood withdrawal. Clonality of the CD8+ T cell repertoire was compared between roughly 13 healthy donors, about 14 Susac syndrome patients and some 15 multiple sclerosis patients. Whether CD8+ T cell activation and differentiation in Susac syndrome was antigen driven was tested using repertoire sequencing.

High-throughput TCR beta sequencing profiled peripheral blood CD8+ and CD4+ T cells from healthy donors, Susac syndrome patients and multiple sclerosis patients. Susac syndrome patients met recently defined diagnostic criteria for definite or probable disease. Bulk CD8+ and CD4+ T cells were purified by magnetic negative isolation, while CD8+ TEMRA cells were enriched using FACS. Blood was drawn into EDTA tubes, processed within 24 hours, and PBMCs were isolated by density gradient centrifugation. PBMCs intended for TCR sequencing were cryopreserved in liquid nitrogen and were subsequently thawed in a 37 degrees C water bath. The sorted or isolated CD4+, CD8+ and CD8+ TEMRA cells had a purity of 90% or higher. RNA was extracted with the RNeasy kit and roughly 0.5 to 1 ug was reverse transcribed using random hexamers. The immunoSEQ multiplex PCR assay, covering 54 Vbeta and 13 Jbeta segments, was used to amplify TCR beta CDR3 regions. Bias from PCR amplification was corrected by using a synthetic template baseline for primer optimization and for computational correction. In the paper's pipeline: Reads were annotated to V, D and J genes per IMGT and analyzed with immunoSEQ Analyzer, keeping only productive sequences. Clonality was computed as one minus Shannon entropy normalized by log2 of the number of productive unique sequences. For each patient and control, public and private clones were evaluated within the 100 most prevalent clones. Clones were defined as Susac-specific when absent from the healthy and MS cohorts, from roughly 1,100 published viral clones and from other ImmuneACCESS disease sequences. TCRdb trimmed public reads at Q25 via fastp, called clones via MiXCR and kept in-frame beta chains. Every entry covers one CDR3 protein and lists the most common genes and DNA from its rows. What appears here as the V and J calls and clone size reflects TCRdb's work, not the paper's. Across this sample there are approximately 190,000 distinct CDR3 sequences, with 95% seen only once. Approximately 0.15% of the sample lies in the top ten.

On the study overall, not on this receptor specifically: Sixteen and five Susac-specific public clones were found in the total CD8+ and CD8+ TEMRA repertoires, respectively. The number of individuals in the TCR sequencing and HLA analysis was acknowledged as relatively small. Susac syndrome CD8+ repertoires showed clonal expansion, highest in CD8+ TEMRA cells and greater in clinically active than remitting patients.

On this clonotype itself: The specificity of this receptor is unknown. No base quality values were provided; no much bigger clone lies one nucleotide off.

V and J are truncated by 7 bases and 6 bases respectively, leaving an intervening sequence of 18 bases. The CDR1 and CDR2 encoded by the germline V gene are MNHNS and SASEGT. Inclusive of the bounding cysteine and phenylalanine, the CDR3 is 14 residues long. The sequence is cut down to CDR3 DNA, 42 bases in frame from base 1. The rearrangement combines TRBV6-1 with TRBJ1-1; no D gene can be assigned with confidence. Sequencing was carried out using CD8+ T cells from PBMCs. The receptor comes from a human donor with Susac syndrome. The encoded CDR3 is CASIGGGSVAEAFF. The DNA is as follows: TGTGCCAGCATAGGCGGAGGGTCGGTGGCTGAAGCTTTCTTT.